This T cell receptor beta chain appears in the sequencing data of a study of blood T cells in healthy people across ages. The germline gives CDR1 MNHEY, CDR2 SVGEGT. This CDR3 region has 18 residues. A word on this clonotype: Its target is not known. A junction end diverges from the germline sequence, so it may reflect a read error.

Study-wide points: Both naive CD4+ cell counts and diversity were greater in long-lived donors than in aged donors.

Using a J-beta primer mix together with a sample-barcoded 5' primer, a second PCR was run for about 6 to 11 cycles. Every cDNA molecule bore a tag from a template-switch adaptor containing 12 random nucleotides. TCRdb reprocessed the 5' RACE reads via MiXCR and lists one record per CDR3 protein. Of 1.5 million to 2 million distinct CDR3 sequences listed, 28% were seen once; the top ten hold 7.7%. The source of this sequence is a woman aged 25 to 39 in good health. The chain uses TRBV6-2 or TRBV6-3 and TRBJ2-4; D is possibly TRBD1 (6 bases). The specimen sequenced was blood. CDR3 region: CASGYSRAGQTAKNIQYF. CDR3 sequence (DNA): TGCGCCAGCGGTTACTCAAGGGCCGGACAGACTGCCAAAAACATTCAGTACTTC.